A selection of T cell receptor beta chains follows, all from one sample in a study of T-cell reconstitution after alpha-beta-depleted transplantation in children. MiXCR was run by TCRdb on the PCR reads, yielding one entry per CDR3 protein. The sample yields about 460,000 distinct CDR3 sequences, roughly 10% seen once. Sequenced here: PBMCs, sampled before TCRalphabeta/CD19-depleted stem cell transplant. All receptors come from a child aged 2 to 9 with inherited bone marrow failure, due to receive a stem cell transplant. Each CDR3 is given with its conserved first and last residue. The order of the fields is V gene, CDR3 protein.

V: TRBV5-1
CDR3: CASSLARGGSLHEQYF

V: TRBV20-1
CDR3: CSAPLVAGPYEQYF

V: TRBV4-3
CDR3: CASSHRTGEGYYGYTF

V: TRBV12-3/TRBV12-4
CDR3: CASRAATGELFF

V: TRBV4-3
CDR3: CASSQRGGRALWFF

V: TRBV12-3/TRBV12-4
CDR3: CASSSTGLGTNEKLFF

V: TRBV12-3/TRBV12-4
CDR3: CASKPPLRNNSPLHF

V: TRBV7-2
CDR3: CASSLVTGSTDTQYF

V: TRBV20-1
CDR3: CSARTPGRFYEQYF

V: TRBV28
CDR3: CATRGHWTNTEAFF

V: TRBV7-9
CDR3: CASSTRDARFEAFF

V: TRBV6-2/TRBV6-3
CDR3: CASSYASLTGELFF

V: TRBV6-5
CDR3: CASSYRLAGAYEQYF

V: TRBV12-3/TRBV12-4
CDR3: CASSTNRGATNEKLFF

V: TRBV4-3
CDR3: CASSQENLFGLGDNEQFF

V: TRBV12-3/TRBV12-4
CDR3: CASSFAGVLEQYF

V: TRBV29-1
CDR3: CSVEDPLAVNEQFF

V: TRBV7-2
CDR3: CASSLVYGEGYTF

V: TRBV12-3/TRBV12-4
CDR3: CASSPGPGNEQFF

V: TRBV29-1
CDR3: CSVVRAEDNEQFF

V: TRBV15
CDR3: CATSRDRGTGTDTQYF

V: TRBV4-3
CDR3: CASSQDWVRLYSYNEQFF

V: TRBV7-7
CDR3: CASSPGTDSALFF

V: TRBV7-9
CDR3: CASSPEWSGELFF

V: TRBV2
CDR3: CATSSGSLATYEQYF

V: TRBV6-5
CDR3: CARVKYEQGISYEQYF

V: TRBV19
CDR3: CASSISGTVLIEQYF

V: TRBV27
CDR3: CASSFFGRTGELFF

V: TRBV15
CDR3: CATSRGQGSYEQYF

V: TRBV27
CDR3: CASRQGSGTQYF

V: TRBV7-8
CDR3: CASSQAGDLNEQFF

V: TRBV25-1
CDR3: CASSGNPSSNSYNEQFF

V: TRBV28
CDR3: CASSYTSGKANEQYF

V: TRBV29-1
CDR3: CSVGSSGRGSYEQYF

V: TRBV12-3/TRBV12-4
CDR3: CASSYPEGAGGYEQYF

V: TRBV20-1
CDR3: CSARVVAAFTDTQYF

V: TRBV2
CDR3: CASSVRTGADTQYF

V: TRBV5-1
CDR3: CASSGLAYNEQFF

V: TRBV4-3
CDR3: CASSQLSVTGGYGYTF

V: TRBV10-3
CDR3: CAISDSGRVDYGYTF

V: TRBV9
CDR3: CASSRVVSQETQYF

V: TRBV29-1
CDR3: CSVRGSETDTQYF

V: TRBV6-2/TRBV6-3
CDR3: CASSYLSGTATYNEQFF

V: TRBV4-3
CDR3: CASSQDRDRAYNEQFF

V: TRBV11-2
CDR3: CASSPSTRPRYEQYF

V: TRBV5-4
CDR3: CASSTQLAGVDDELFF